This record looks at one TCR beta chain sequence and its context. Its antigen has not been determined. The input lacks base qualities; no much larger clone sits a single base away. The donors were healthy, HIV-negative adults with no recently reported acute infections or vaccinations. Only Caucasian adults living in Nashville, Tennessee, USA were represented among the donors. CD4+ T cells were enriched by magnetic negative selection, after which naive cells were positively selected on CD45RA and the negative fraction was taken as the memory subset. After blood collection by leukapheresis, PBMCs were isolated using Ficoll-Histopaque density gradient centrifugation and then cryopreserved in the vapor phase of liquid nitrogen. Analytical flow cytometry was used to check the purity and quantity of every magnetically sorted T cell population. Genomic DNA was isolated from every sorted fraction and measured by UV absorbance on a Nanodrop 2000c.

The entry originates in a study of shared clonotypes between healthy human individuals (dated by TCRdb to 2020 to 2022). Context from the whole study: A few men and two women, aged 18 to 49 years, made up the cohort. For each donor, CD4 naive and CD4 memory were each run on three plates, CD8 naive on two plates, and CD8 memory on one plate. To estimate repertoire size and how much clonotype sharing occurs between individuals, the study deeply sequenced the blood TCR repertoires of five healthy adults. Different laboratories and diverse techniques were used to prepare libraries and sequence TCR repertoires, to increase sequencing depth and limit assay-specific biases. Per donor, leukapheresis produced somewhere between about 0.94 and 9.5 billion PBMCs. Here is what the overall study found, with its caveats: Only blood was sampled, and tissue TCR repertoires likely differ from those in blood. Across a handful of donors, approximately 4.6% of naive CD4, 3% to 3.5% of naive CD8, 2.3% of memory CD4, and about 0.44% of memory CD8 clonotypes were shared. Compared with non-shared clonotypes, the clonotypes found in all four sorted-subset donors had higher generation probabilities. The genetic and exposure-history diversity represented was limited by the small number of donors. Incomplete sequencing was indicated by rarefaction of sorted-subset datasets, despite the large sequencing depth. Pairwise subsampling led to the expectation that sequencing depth would affect the degree of clonotype sharing among donors. Larger estimated clonotype richness was generally found for naive subsets than for memory subsets.

Using the deep immunoSEQ assay, multiplex PCR amplified TCR CDR3 regions from genomic DNA. For each cell subset, the extracted genomic DNA was distributed evenly across all wells of several immunoSEQ 96-well plates, and each plate served as one replicate. Each replicate PCR for sorted subsets received around 200 ng genomic DNA, equal to tens of thousands of T cell genomes. The purified libraries were quantified using a Qubit 3.0 fluorometer, sized with a Bioanalyzer 2100, and then quantified again using the KAPA Library Quantification kit. A separate single-read 150-cycle Illumina NextSeq 550 flow cell was used to sequence each immunoSEQ 96-well plate. Per the original workflow: The immunoSEQ output contained only junctional sequences without quality scores, so filtering could not match that applied to full-length reads. Sequences were annotated with PyIR, a Python wrapper for IgBLAST v1.9, and V/J genes and CDR3 were assigned using IMGT germline references. Any read was removed if the V/J assignment was weak (E-value above 1e-6), the CDR3 was missing, or the read contained stop codons, out-of-frame junctions, or ambiguous translated residues. V3J clonotypes were defined as sequences sharing the same inferred V gene, J gene, and CDR3 amino acid sequence. Percentage overlap between repertoires was calculated by dividing the number of shared unique clonotypes by the size of the smaller repertoire. Repertoire richness was assessed with RTK rarefaction, the Chao1 estimator, and Recon v2.1 estimates of unobserved clonotypes. Generation probabilities were computed with OLGA for all TCRbeta clonotypes obtained by the gDNA method from a few donors. The immuneACCESS repertoire file appears here via TCRdb, limited to in-frame rearrangements. These files lack a portion of the clones; in checked studies, under half of the deficit traces to unresolved V genes, and the cause of the others is not known. V, J and clone size derive from that table, while D and trimming were established from the DNA sequence. Present in this sample are about 680,000 clones, around three quarters of which were seen just once. Of the sample, around 2% falls within the top ten clones.

Sequences SGHKS (CDR1) and YYEKEE (CDR2) are obtained from the germline V gene (reference sequence). Germline trimming: 4 bases from V, 6 bases from J; junction bases outside gene matches: 11. The CDR3 has 16 amino acids, counting the end cysteine and phenylalanine. Here the CDR3 DNA is all that survives: 48 bases in frame from base 1. The chain joins TRBV5-5 to TRBJ2-2; TRBD1 fits 8 bases in the junction. Sequencing was performed on memory CD4+ T cells sorted from blood. This specimen's cell subset or site label, per the study, means: CD45RA-negative fraction. This clonotype was obtained from a young woman in good health. The DNA reads TGTGCCAGCAGCCGAGGACAGGGACGAAACGCCGGGGAGCTGTTTTTT. Its product reads: CASSRGQGRNAGELFF. When the CDR3 is completed using the reference TRBV5-5 and TRBJ2-2 genes on either side, the full variable domain is DAGVTQSPTHLIKTRGQQVTLRCSPISGHKSVSWYQQVLGQGPQFIFQYYEKEERGRGNFPDRFSARQFPNYSSELNVNALLLGDSALYLCASSRGQGRNAGELFFGEGSRLTVL.